There are many counts of the clone carrying this T cell receptor beta chain. Its matching antigen is unknown. The diagnostic workup employed clinical symptoms, serum thyroxine, TRAb, thyroid ultrasound and orbital computed tomography. Germline V gene lookup returns CDR1 SGHAT and CDR2 FQDESV (reference sequence). V lost 0 bases to trimming and J lost 4 bases, with 19 bases between them. This CDR3 has 18 residues. This sample is drawn from a study of Graves' ophthalmopathy and Graves' hyperthyroidism. Whole-study context: Upon initial diagnosis and before any treatment, peripheral blood was collected.

General study findings and limits: Most thyroid clonotypes with frequency above 0.001 were detected in blood too. Sensitivity reached 55% to 71% and specificity 72.22% when the model predicted ophthalmopathy progression.

CDR3 regions of TCR beta were amplified from RNA transcripts. The authors performed first-round RT-PCR with HTBI primers and then a second-round multiplex PCR. TCRdb used MiXCR to reprocess the multiplex PCR reads, holding one entry per CDR3 protein. This table holds 340,000 or so distinct CDR3 sequences, about a sixth found once. The chain is built from TRBV11-1 and TRBJ1-5; D may be TRBD1 (6 bases). The clonotype was recovered from an adult man with Graves' ophthalmopathy. The sample taken for sequencing was peripheral blood. The CDR3 sequence: CASSLAHGGLSLNQPQHF. CDR3 sequence (DNA): TGTGCCAGCAGCTTAGCGCATGGGGGCTTGAGCTTAAATCAGCCCCAGCATTTT.